These 23 T cell receptor beta chains came from one sample sequenced in a study of yellow fever vaccine responses in identical twins (dated by TCRdb to 2016 to 2019). Library preparation was by RT-PCR. The sequencer was an Illumina HiSeq 2500. TCRdb redid the processing of the public reads, applying fastp at Q25 and MiXCR, and retained in-frame beta chains. Entries that share a CDR3 protein sequence are merged under the most common genes and DNA. In this sample the table shows approximately 15,000 distinct CDR3 sequences, approximately 84% of which occur a single time. The biggest ten clones account for 0.67% of the sample. This sample comprised T cells from blood (PBMCs), unsorted or a sorted subset (not recorded which), obtained before or after yellow fever vaccination (not recorded which). Every receptor here comes from a woman aged 18 to 35 who received the yellow fever vaccine. Donor details come from another sample of the same person, matched by shared clones.

This clonotype was found once. V gene TRBV29-1 combines with J gene TRBJ1-4; no reliable D call. In germline, CDR1 is SQVTM, CDR2 ANQGSEA. CDR3 length equals 11 residues. V was trimmed by 5 bases and J by 5 bases, leaving 6 bases between them. Here the CDR3 reads CSVRINEKLFF. DNA for the CDR3: TGCAGCGTTAGGATAAATGAAAAACTGTTTTTT.

V gene TRBV29-1 combines with J gene TRBJ2-3; a weak D match, TRBD2 (6 bases). The CDR3 extends over 12 amino acids. Germline assignment: CDR1 SQVTM and CDR2 ANQGSEA. Trimming removed 1 base from V and 4 bases from J, with 6 bases in between. CDR3 loop: CSVEAGADTQYF. In nucleotides, the CDR3 is TGCAGCGTTGAAGCGGGGGCAGATACGCAGTATTTT.

The V gene is TRBV11-3, the J gene TRBJ1-6, with D perhaps TRBD1 (5 bases). From germline, CDR1 is SGHNT and CDR2 YENEEA. The CDR3 is 13 residues long. The V and J ends lost 6 bases and 7 bases respectively, with 10 bases between them. The CDR3 DNA follows: TGTGCCAGCAGTCGGGCAGGGAATTCACCCCTCCACTTT. It codes for CASSRAGNSPLHF. Combining the CDR3 with reference TRBV11-3 and TRBJ1-6 gives the whole variable domain EAGVVQSPRYKIIEKKQPVAFWCNPISGHNTLYWYLQNLGQGPELLIRYENEEAVDDSQLPKDRFSAERLKGVDSTLKIQPAELGDSAVYLCASSRAGNSPLHFGNGTRLTVT.

This chain connects TRBV19 to TRBJ2-1, with 7 nucleotides matching TRBD2. The ends lost 8 bases at V and 7 bases at J; junction bases unmatched: 5. Per germline, CDR1 LNHDA and CDR2 SQIVND (reference sequence). There are 12 residues in the CDR3. The CDR3 DNA sequence: TGTGCCAGTTACCGGGAGGAGAATGAGCAGTTCTTC. Translated, it gives CASYREENEQFF.

The chain links TRBV3-1 to TRBJ2-1; 7 bases align to TRBD2. The V and J ends lost 1 base and 12 bases, in that order; junction bases with no gene match: 12. The CDR3 is made up of 15 amino acids. The germline gives CDR1 LGHDT, CDR2 YNNKEL (reference sequence). The CDR3, as DNA: TGTGCCAGCAGCCAAGGCACTAGCGTGGGGATGGGGCAGTTCTTC. This translates into CASSQGTSVGMGQFF.

The chain recombines TRBV12-3 or TRBV12-4 with TRBJ1-1; TRBD1 matches at 7 bases. The J segment lost 6 bases and the V segment lost 3 bases, leaving 7 bases of the junction unmatched. This CDR3 contains 14 residues. CDR3 sequence: CASSFGQASPEAFF. In DNA, the CDR3 is TGTGCCAGCAGTTTCGGACAGGCCTCACCTGAAGCTTTCTTT.

The chain joins TRBV20-1 to TRBJ1-2; a possible D gene is TRBD1 (5 bases). The CDR3 sequence is 12 residues long. The germline CDR1 and CDR2 sequences are DFQATT and SNEGSKA (reference sequence). The V gene lost 5 bases and the J gene lost 1 base, with 8 bases spanning the gap. CDR3: CSAPTDNYGYTF. The CDR3 nucleotides are TGCAGTGCTCCGACAGATAACTATGGCTACACCTTC.

This chain uses TRBV12-3 or TRBV12-4 with TRBJ1-5; weak D call: TRBD1 (6 bases). This CDR3 has 15 amino acids. V shed 4 bases and J shed 6 bases, with 16 bases lying between them. The CDR3 loop reads CASSSPGQGLQPQHF. CDR3 DNA: TGTGCCAGCAGTTCCCCCGGGCAGGGGCTTCAGCCCCAGCATTTT.

The genes are TRBV7-3 and TRBJ1-1, with no clear D. V dropped 4 bases and J dropped 6 bases, with 12 bases sitting between them. CDR3 length: 13 residues. Germline CDR1 and CDR2: SGHTA and FQGTGA. The CDR3 spells CASSSRGLAEAFF. CDR3 DNA sequence: TGTGCCAGCAGCTCCCGCGGCCTGGCTGAAGCTTTCTTT.

V is TRBV10-1 and J is TRBJ2-3; 12 bases map to TRBD1. The CDR3 consists of 16 residues. Germline lookup yields CDR1 WNHNN and CDR2 SYGVQD (reference sequence). Trimming cost V 4 bases and J 8 bases; bases outside gene matches: 10. Here the CDR3 reads CASSATGTGGVGTQYF. In nucleotides, the CDR3 is TGCGCCAGCAGTGCAACCGGGACAGGGGGCGTTGGTACGCAGTATTTT.

The CDR3 region is CASSYAGKYGNTIYF. The CDR3 DNA is TGTGCCAGCAGTTATGCAGGGAAGTACGGAAACACCATATATTTT. J is TRBJ1-3 and V is TRBV27, with D tentatively TRBD1 (5 bases). Germline CDR1 and CDR2: MNHEY and SMNVEV (reference sequence). Trimming removed 4 bases from V and 4 bases from J, with 14 bases in between. The CDR3 contains 15 residues.

The rearrangement links TRBV11-1 to TRBJ2-5, with 14 bases aligning to TRBD2. This CDR3 is built from 15 residues. Trimming cost V 6 bases and J 5 bases; bases outside gene matches: 5. CDR1 and CDR2 (germline): SGHAT, FQDESV (reference sequence). CDR3 amino acids: CASRTSGGAQETQYF. The CDR3 DNA reads as TGTGCCAGCAGGACTAGCGGGGGGGCCCAGGAGACCCAGTACTTC.

This chain uses TRBV20-1 with TRBJ1-1; D possibly corresponds to TRBD1 (5 bases). The CDR3 contains 14 residues. With 1 base removed from V and 0 bases from J, the gap between germline ends came to 9 bases. Germline loops: CDR1 DFQATT, CDR2 SNEGSKA (reference sequence). The CDR3 DNA is TGCAGTGCTAGAGGCCCAGGGTTGAACACTGAAGCTTTCTTT. This translates into CSARGPGLNTEAFF.

The rearrangement links TRBV14 to TRBJ1-6; D is ambiguous. Germline loops: CDR1 SGHDN, CDR2 FVKESK. This CDR3 spans 14 amino acids. The V and J ends lost 0 bases and 7 bases respectively, with 7 bases between them. CDR3 loop: CASSQEGRNSPLHF. CDR3 DNA sequence: TGTGCCAGCAGCCAAGAAGGCAGGAATTCACCCCTCCACTTT.

The chain has TRBV18 and TRBJ2-5, with D unresolved. Germline CDR1 reads KGHSH; CDR2 reads LQKENI. CDR3 size: 11 residues. The ends were cut back, 6 bases at V and 5 bases at J, with 7 bases in the middle. Here the CDR3 DNA reads TGTGCCAGCTCGATCCGGGAGACCCAGTACTTC. This codes for CASSIRETQYF.

The rearrangement joins TRBV6-1 to TRBJ2-1; the D call may be TRBD1 or TRBD2 (5 bases each). V was cut by 6 bases and J by 5 bases, with 11 bases left in between. The CDR3 contains 13 residues. Per the germline V gene, CDR1 is MNHNS and CDR2 is SASEGT. The DNA for the CDR3 is TGTGCCAGCAGGGGGACCTGGGACAATGAGCAGTTCTTC. Translated, it gives CASRGTWDNEQFF.

The V call is TRBV12-3 or TRBV12-4, the J call TRBJ2-5, with D possibly being TRBD2 (5 bases). With 7 bases removed from V and 4 bases from J, the gap between germline ends came to 16 bases. The CDR3 sequence is 14 residues long. The CDR3 DNA reads TGTGCCAGCAAGTTACGGGGAACCCCAGAGACCCAGTACTTC. Amino acids: CASKLRGTPETQYF.

The chain is built from TRBV20-1 and TRBJ2-3, with D unclear. Germline V gene data show CDR1 as DFQATT and CDR2 as SNEGSKA (reference sequence). This CDR3 has 13 amino acids. V was clipped by 3 bases and J by 0 bases, with 7 bases between them. The CDR3 bases are TGCAGTGCTAGGTACGGGAGCACAGATACGCAGTATTTT. Amino acids: CSARYGSTDTQYF.

The rearrangement links TRBV28 to TRBJ1-2, with 7 bases identical to TRBD1. Germline-derived CDR1 and CDR2 are MDHEN and SYDVKM. This CDR3 has 13 amino acids. V lost 5 bases and J lost 6; bases outside the gene matches: 6. CDR3 DNA: TGTGCCAGCAGTACACAGGGGTGGGATGGCTACACCTTC. Protein sequence: CASSTQGWDGYTF.

The V call is TRBV4-3, the J call TRBJ2-1; D is perhaps TRBD2 (5 bases). V shed 1 base and J shed 3 bases, with 10 bases lying between them. Germline CDR1 reads LGHNA; CDR2 reads YSLEER. This CDR3 region has 15 residues. The CDR3 sequence: CASSQGVGNYNEQFF. CDR3 sequence (DNA): TGCGCCAGCAGCCAAGGGGTCGGGAACTACAATGAGCAGTTCTTC.

V gene TRBV11-2 combines with J gene TRBJ2-5, with D hard to call. V lost 1 base and J 2 bases, leaving 8 bases between the germline ends. The CDR3 is 14 amino acids. Looked up from germline, CDR1 is SGHAT and CDR2 is FQNNGV. CDR3 coding DNA: TGTGCCAGCAGCTTAGGTCTGATACAAGAGACCCAGTACTTC. It is translated as CASSLGLIQETQYF. The full variable domain, rest sourced from reference TRBV11-2 and TRBJ2-5, is EAGVAQSPRYKIIEKRQSVAFWCNPISGHATLYWYQQILGQGPKLLIQFQNNGVVDDSQLPKDRFSAERLKGVDSTLKIQPAKLEDSAVYLCASSLGLIQETQYFGPGTRLLVL.

This clonotype has a handful of counts. The rearrangement joins TRBV2 to TRBJ2-2; D is undetermined. The CDR3 contains 16 residues. Per the germline V gene, CDR1 is SNHLY and CDR2 is FYNNEI. Trimming took off 6 bases at V and 6 bases at J, with 20 bases between the two ends. CDR3 DNA sequence: TGTGCCAGCAGACCCCCCGCACCCCTCCTTGCCGGGGAGCTGTTTTTT. Amino acids: CASRPPAPLLAGELFF.

The chain recombines TRBV19 with TRBJ1-5, with no clear D. The CDR3 is made up of 16 amino acids. Deletions cut 3 bases from V and 2 bases from J, with 14 bases between. Germline V gene data show CDR1 as LNHDA and CDR2 as SQIVND (reference sequence). The CDR3, as DNA: TGTGCCAGTAGTATTTCTTGGGGTTCGGGCAATCAGCCCCAGCATTTT. Amino acid sequence: CASSISWGSGNQPQHF.